A single sample gave rise to the 4 T cell receptor beta chains below, sequenced in a study of cytomegalovirus exposure and HLA in healthy donors. PCR employed 60 Vbeta and 13 Jbeta primers. TCRdb's copy holds only in-frame clones and misses some; the assay was immunoSEQ multiplex PCR. The sample includes tens of thousands of clones, roughly a tenth seen only once; the top ten take almost 25%. Sample: PBMCs. The receptors were sampled from a man aged 55 to 70 in good health and CMV-seropositive.

This clone showed up many times. The V call is TRBV28, the J call TRBJ2-1; tentative D call: TRBD1 (5 bases). Germline V lookup: CDR1 MDHEN, CDR2 SYDVKM. V gave up 7 bases and J gave up 8 bases, with 21 bases separating them. The CDR3 has 15 residues. The CDR3 protein is CASIPLRAVEDEQFF. The CDR3 bases are TGTGCCAGCATTCCCCTCAGGGCCGTTGAGGATGAGCAGTTCTTC.

This rearrangement joins TRBV28 to TRBJ1-4, with D uncertain. The V end lost 5 bases, the J end lost 6 bases, and 4 bases lay between the germline ends. CDR1 is MDHEN, CDR2 SYDVKM, per germline. The CDR3 has 11 residues. The CDR3 nucleotides are TGTGCCAGCAGTGGCTATGAAAAACTGTTTTTT. Its translation is CASSGYEKLFF. Full variable domain (outside the CDR3, taken from reference TRBV28 and TRBJ1-4): DVKVTQSSRYLVKRTGEKVFLECVQDMDHENMFWYRQDPGLGLRLIYFSYDVKMKEKGDIPEGYSVSREKKERFSLILESASTNQTSMYLCASSGYEKLFFGSGTQLSVL.

This clone was seen only a few times. This chain uses TRBV7-2 with TRBJ2-7; D is possibly TRBD2 (5 bases). The germline V gene encodes CDR1 SGHTA and CDR2 FQGNSA. The V end lost 2 bases, the J end lost 7 bases, and 12 bases lay between the germline ends. The CDR3 has 13 residues. The CDR3 nucleotides read TGTGCCAGCAGCTTACCCCCCGGGGTTGAGCAGTACTTC. Protein product: CASSLPPGVEQYF.

The V and J genes are TRBV5-1 and TRBJ1-5; D gene ambiguous. Germline assignment: CDR1 SGHRS and CDR2 YFSETQ. There are 13 residues in the CDR3. V dropped 4 bases and J dropped 4 bases, with 9 bases sitting between them. CDR3 sequence: CASSQEQNQPQHF. Here the CDR3 DNA reads TGCGCCAGCAGCCAGGAACAAAATCAGCCCCAGCATTTT.